This is a list of T cell receptor beta chains from one sample in a study of T cell responses to AZD1222 COVID-19 vaccine. Only in-frame clones appear in the TCRdb table, and some are missing; sequencing was by immunoSEQ multiplex PCR. The table includes about 180,000 clones, roughly 89% detected once. Specimen: peripheral blood, collected on day 0 of AZD1222 vaccination. These TCRs come from an adult in good health. Both conserved end residues are part of each CDR3.

J: TRBJ1-2; V: TRBV29-1; CDR3: CSVLQNTGGRSGYTF
J: TRBJ2-3; V: TRBV7-2; CDR3: CASSSSRASTDTQYF
J: TRBJ2-1; V: TRBV10-3; CDR3: CAISESGTGAYNEQFF
J: TRBJ2-1; V: TRBV6-2/TRBV6-3; CDR3: CASSYWPLAGGPGEQFF
J: TRBJ1-5; V: TRBV30; CDR3: CAWSPYLASRGFNQPQHF
J: TRBJ1-6; V: TRBV6-5; CDR3: CASRPDRGVNSPLHF
J: TRBJ1-2; V: TRBV10-3; CDR3: CAISENRGNYGYTF
J: TRBJ1-6; V: TRBV30; CDR3: CAWSVQGGNSPLHF
J: TRBJ2-3; V: TRBV5-5; CDR3: CASSLGADDTQYF
J: TRBJ1-2; V: TRBV11-2; CDR3: CASSLTGPNYGYTF
J: TRBJ1-1; V: TRBV3-1/TRBV3-2; CDR3: CASRQGWSEAFF
J: TRBJ1-1; V: TRBV10-3; CDR3: CAISESNIYTEAFF
J: TRBJ1-2; V: TRBV5-5; CDR3: CASSHADSHYTF
J: TRBJ2-2; V: TRBV24-1; CDR3: CATSEHMTGRRTGELFF
J: TRBJ2-5; V: TRBV6-2/TRBV6-3; CDR3: CASSYSTGTGGETQYF
J: TRBJ1-2; V: TRBV28; CDR3: CASSPTGKDGYTF
J: TRBJ1-5; V: TRBV29-1; CDR3: CSVTGDGGNQPQHF
J: TRBJ2-4; V: TRBV7-2; CDR3: CASSTTRAWDREGRNIQYF
J: TRBJ1-2; V: TRBV7-9; CDR3: CASSLDVGTGVVGYTF
J: TRBJ1-6; V: TRBV4-3; CDR3: CASSQDTGSSPLHF
J: TRBJ2-5; V: TRBV27; CDR3: CASSLKGGIETQYF
J: TRBJ2-7; V: TRBV5-1; CDR3: CASSLDGRVNEQYF
J: TRBJ2-3; V: TRBV5-6; CDR3: CASSLSSSGDTQYF
J: TRBJ1-5; V: TRBV11-2; CDR3: CASSPEWGSNQPQHF
J: TRBJ2-7; V: TRBV6-5; CDR3: CASSYSRGSYEQYF
J: TRBJ1-2; V: TRBV2; CDR3: CASSSQDFGYGYTF
J: TRBJ1-3; V: TRBV2; CDR3: CASSIGQGEGNTIYF
J: TRBJ1-1; V: TRBV6-6; CDR3: CASKTPGAGAEAFF
J: TRBJ2-2; V: TRBV11-2; CDR3: CASSPRSDTGELFF
J: TRBJ2-1; V: TRBV18; CDR3: CASSQLAGVYEQFF
J: TRBJ2-7; V: TRBV27; CDR3: CASSLQGHEQYF
J: TRBJ1-1; V: TRBV27; CDR3: CASSGGGNTEAFF
J: TRBJ2-2; V: TRBV5-1; CDR3: CASSLVTTNTGELFF
J: TRBJ2-7; V: TRBV10-2; CDR3: CASSRTGTYEQYF
J: TRBJ1-4; V: TRBV9; CDR3: CASSANDRVPNEKLFF